Reported below is one T cell receptor (beta chain). Its antigen is currently unknown. Mismatch repair deficiency was confirmed in all patients, by PCR or immunohistochemistry. The TCR-sequenced patients were three responders to pembrolizumab. Germline V CDR1 and CDR2: SNHLY, FYNNEI. V shed 6 bases, J shed 0 bases, and the junction held 17 bases outside the gene matches. The CDR3 contains 18 residues. This entry is derived from a study of PD-1 blockade in mismatch repair-deficient tumors. As for the study in general: Patients had some twelve mismatch repair-deficient cancer types, all previously treated and progressing.

The study's findings and limits: Tumor-resident clones, often absent from pretreatment blood, expanded after pembrolizumab and then contracted.

Method: immunoSEQ multiplex PCR; TCRdb's copy keeps in-frame clones and lacks some. The sample yields over 60,000 clones, 70% to 90% seen once. The sample here was peripheral blood, taken 52 weeks after starting pembrolizumab. The sequence was obtained from an adult with mismatch repair-deficient cancer. The J gene is TRBJ2-7, the V gene TRBV2, with 7 bases fitting TRBD1. CDR3 DNA: TGTGCCAGCAGGGGAGCCGGGACAGTAAAAAGGAGCTCCTACGAGCAGTACTTC. Translation gives CASRGAGTVKRSSYEQYF.